A selection of T cell receptor beta chains follows, all from one sample in a study of regulatory T cells in long-lasting Graves disease. MiXCR was run by TCRdb on the multiplex PCR reads, yielding one entry per CDR3 protein. Here the sample spans 250,000 to 300,000 distinct CDR3 sequences, about 20% being singletons. These data were likewise used in another study, on T cells in Graves' hyperthyroidism and ophthalmopathy.

The material sequenced was peripheral blood mononuclear cells (PBMCs), taken at new diagnosis, from a patient treated with antithyroid drugs. These receptor sequences come from a woman in her 30s with Graves disease. The CDR3 runs from the conserved cysteine through the conserved F or W. Each record gives: D gene, V gene, clone size, J gene, CDR3 DNA, CDR3 protein. D genes are given only for firm matches. Only part of the rows carry a size: once, few, many, or a class if the clone is expanded.

TRBD1,TRBV25-1,-,TRBJ1-4,TGTGCCAGCAGTGACCTTACAGGGGCTGAGGAAAAACTGTTTTTT,CASSDLTGAEEKLFF
-,TRBV4-1,many,TRBJ2-5,TGCGCCAGCAGCCAAAACCACGGGGGGCAAAACCAAGAGACCCAGTACTTC,CASSQNHGGQNQETQYF
TRBD2,TRBV6-2/TRBV6-3,-,TRBJ2-1,TGTGCCAGCAGTTACAGACTAGCGGGGGCCTACTCCTACAATGAGCAGTTCTTC,CASSYRLAGAYSYNEQFF
TRBD1,TRBV20-1,many,TRBJ1-1,TGCAGTGCTAGAGCTTGGGACAGCAGTACTGAAGCTTTCTTT,CSARAWDSSTEAFF
TRBD1,TRBV12-3/TRBV12-4,-,TRBJ1-6,TGTGCCAGCAGTTTAGGGGACAGGGGGTATTCACCCCTCCACTTT,CASSLGDRGYSPLHF
-,TRBV3-1,many,TRBJ2-2,TGTGCCAGCGGGGGTACGGGTCCCCCGAACACCGGGGAGCTGTTTTTT,CASGGTGPPNTGELFF
TRBD2,TRBV7-2,many,TRBJ2-3,TGTGCCAGCAGCGGGGGGGCGGGGGGCCTCACAGATACGCAGTATTTT,CASSGGAGGLTDTQYF
-,TRBV6-1,-,TRBJ1-4,TGTGCCAGTCGGGGGGTTGCAACTAATGAAAAACTGTTTTTT,CASRGVATNEKLFF
-,TRBV11-1,many,TRBJ1-2,TGTGCCAGCAGCCACCCCGGGGGACCCGGGGGCTACACCTTC,CASSHPGGPGGYTF
-,TRBV2,many,TRBJ2-1,TGTGCCAGCAGTGGCGGGCCAGGCCCCTGGGCCAATGAGCAGTTCTTC,CASSGGPGPWANEQFF
TRBD2,TRBV7-2,-,TRBJ2-3,TGTGCCAGCAGCTTATTATCTAGCGGGGGGGTGATATTAGATACGCAGTATTTT,CASSLLSSGGVILDTQYF
-,TRBV12-3/TRBV12-4,many,TRBJ1-3,TGTGCCAGCAGTCGGACTGGAAACACCATATATTTT,CASSRTGNTIYF
-,TRBV29-1,many,TRBJ1-2,TGCAGCGCCAAGGGGTTTCCCAACTATGGCTACACCTTC,CSAKGFPNYGYTF
-,TRBV28,-,TRBJ1-4,TGTGCCAGCAGTTTACGGGAGACAGGCCCTAATGAAAAACTGTTTTTT,CASSLRETGPNEKLFF
TRBD2,TRBV7-2,-,TRBJ2-5,TGTGCCAGCAGCTTCAGGACTAGCGGGGGGGCGAGAGAGACCCAGTACTTC,CASSFRTSGGARETQYF
TRBD2,TRBV9,-,TRBJ2-1,TGTGCCAGCAGCCAAGGGACTAGGCAGTTCTTC,CASSQGTRQFF
-,TRBV7-9,many,TRBJ2-1,TGTGCCAGCACAAAAGGAGGGAGGTCCTACAATGAGCAGTTCTTC,CASTKGGRSYNEQFF
-,TRBV29-1,many,TRBJ2-7,TGCAGCGTTGAAGTCCCAGGAACCTACGAGCAGTACTTC,CSVEVPGTYEQYF
-,TRBV5-4,many,TRBJ2-5,TGTGCCAGCAGCTTGGTCCCAGGGGAAGGAGAGACCCAGTACTTC,CASSLVPGEGETQYF
TRBD2,TRBV20-1,-,TRBJ2-1,TGCAGTGCTAGGTTCGGGGGGGCCTACAATGAGCAGTTCTTC,CSARFGGAYNEQFF
-,TRBV7-6,many,TRBJ1-4,TGTGCCAGCAGCCCCCTCCGGGTGGGGGCTGATGAAAAACTGTTTTTT,CASSPLRVGADEKLFF
-,TRBV3-1,-,TRBJ1-5,TGTGCCAGCAGCGGAGATGGGGGTCAGCCCCAGCATTTT,CASSGDGGQPQHF
TRBD1,TRBV19,many,TRBJ1-1,TGTGCCAGTAGTATATCTCACGGGGCAGGGGGTATGAACACTGAAGCTTTCTTT,CASSISHGAGGMNTEAFF
-,TRBV7-7,many,TRBJ2-7,TGTGCTAGCAGCTTAGAACCTCGGTCCGAGCAGTACTTC,CASSLEPRSEQYF
-,TRBV27,many,TRBJ1-1,TGTGCCAGCAGCGGATCGGACAGTTCGGCGAACACTGAAGCTTTCTTT,CASSGSDSSANTEAFF
-,TRBV6-1,many,TRBJ1-2,TGTGCCAGCAGTGGGGACGTGAGAGTAGGGGGAGATGGCTACACCTTC,CASSGDVRVGGDGYTF
-,TRBV6-1,many,TRBJ1-2,TGTGCCAGCAGTGAAATAGCGCAGGGCTTAGGCTACACCTTC,CASSEIAQGLGYTF
-,TRBV19,-,TRBJ2-7,TGTGCCAGTAGTATGGCGACAGGCCCGGGTTACGAGCAGGACTTC,CASSMATGPGYEQDF
-,TRBV20-1,few,TRBJ1-1,TGCAGTGCTAGTCTCCCCGCCATGAACACTGAAGCTTCCTTT,CSASLPAMNTEASF
TRBD1,TRBV18,-,TRBJ2-1,TGTGCCAGCTCACCCCGACAGGGCAATGAGCAGTTCTTC,CASSPRQGNEQFF
TRBD2,TRBV20-1,many,TRBJ2-2,TGCAGTGCTAGAAGTACTAGCGGGAACACCGGGGAGCTGTTTTTT,CSARSTSGNTGELFF
-,TRBV4-1,many,TRBJ1-2,TGCGCCAGCAGCCAAGATCAGGGCCCCAGTGGCTACACCTTC,CASSQDQGPSGYTF